This T cell receptor beta chain was recovered during a study of T-cell reconstitution after alpha-beta-depleted transplantation in children. Construction of the TCRbeta library involved unique molecular identifiers. From the PCR reads, TCRdb called clonotypes with MiXCR, one entry per CDR3 protein. Here the sample spans approximately 270,000 distinct CDR3 sequences, 9.9% being singletons. V was clipped by 7 bases and J by 1 base, with 4 bases between them. The CDR3 loop spans 12 amino acids. This clonotype occurred many times. This receptor was obtained from a human donor who donated a stem cell graft to a child with SCID. V usage is TRBV12-3 or TRBV12-4 and J usage is TRBJ1-4; D uncertain. The sequenced sample was PBMCs from the stem cell graft donor, obtained from the stem cell graft. The CDR3 nucleotides read TGTGCCAGCACCGAAACTAATGAAAAACTGTTTTTT. It encodes CASTETNEKLFF.